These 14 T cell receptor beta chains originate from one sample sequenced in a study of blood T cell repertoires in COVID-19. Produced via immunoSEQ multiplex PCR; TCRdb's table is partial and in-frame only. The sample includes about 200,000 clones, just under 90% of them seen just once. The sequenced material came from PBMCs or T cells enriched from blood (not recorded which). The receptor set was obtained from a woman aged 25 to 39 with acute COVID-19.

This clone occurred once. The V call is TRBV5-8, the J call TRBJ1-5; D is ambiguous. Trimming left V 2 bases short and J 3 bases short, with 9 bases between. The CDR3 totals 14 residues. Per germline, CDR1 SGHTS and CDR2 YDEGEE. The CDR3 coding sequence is TGTGCCAGCAGCTTCCAACAGCACAATCAGCCCCAGCATTTT. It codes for CASSFQQHNQPQHF.

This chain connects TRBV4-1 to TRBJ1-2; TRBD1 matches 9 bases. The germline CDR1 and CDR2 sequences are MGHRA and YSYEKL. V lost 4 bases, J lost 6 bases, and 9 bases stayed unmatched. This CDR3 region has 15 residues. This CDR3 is CASSRRQGDGNGYTF. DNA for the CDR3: TGCGCCAGCAGCCGAAGACAGGGGGACGGAAATGGCTACACCTTC.

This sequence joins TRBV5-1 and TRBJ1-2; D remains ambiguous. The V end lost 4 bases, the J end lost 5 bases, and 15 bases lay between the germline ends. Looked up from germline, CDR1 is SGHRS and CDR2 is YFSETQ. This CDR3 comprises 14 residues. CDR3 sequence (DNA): TGCGCCAGCAGCCCCCGGACTGATTCGTATGGCTACACCTTC. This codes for CASSPRTDSYGYTF.

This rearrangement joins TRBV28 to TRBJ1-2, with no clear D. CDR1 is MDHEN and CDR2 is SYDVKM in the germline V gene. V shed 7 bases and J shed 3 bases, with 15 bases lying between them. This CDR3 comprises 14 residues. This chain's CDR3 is CASTESSDYYGYTF. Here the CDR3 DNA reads TGTGCCAGCACCGAATCCTCAGACTACTATGGCTACACCTTC.

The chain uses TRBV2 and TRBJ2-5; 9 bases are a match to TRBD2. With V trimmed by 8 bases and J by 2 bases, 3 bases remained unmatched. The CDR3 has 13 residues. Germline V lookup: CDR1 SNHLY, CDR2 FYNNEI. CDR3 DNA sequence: TGTGCCAGCGGGACTAGCAGACAAGAGACCCAGTACTTC. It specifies CASGTSRQETQYF.

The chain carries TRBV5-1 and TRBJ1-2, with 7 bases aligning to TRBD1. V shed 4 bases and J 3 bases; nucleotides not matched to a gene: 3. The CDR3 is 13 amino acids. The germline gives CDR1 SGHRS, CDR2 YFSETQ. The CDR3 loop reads CASSGQGDYGYTF. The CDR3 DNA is TGCGCCAGCAGCGGCCAGGGGGACTATGGCTACACCTTC.

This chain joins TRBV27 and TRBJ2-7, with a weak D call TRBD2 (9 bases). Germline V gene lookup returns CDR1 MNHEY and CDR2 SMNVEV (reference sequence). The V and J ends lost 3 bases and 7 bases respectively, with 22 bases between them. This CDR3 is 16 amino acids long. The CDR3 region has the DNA TGTGCCAGCAGTTTGTATGGGGACAGGCTAGCGGGGGAGCAGTACTTC. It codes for CASSLYGDRLAGEQYF.

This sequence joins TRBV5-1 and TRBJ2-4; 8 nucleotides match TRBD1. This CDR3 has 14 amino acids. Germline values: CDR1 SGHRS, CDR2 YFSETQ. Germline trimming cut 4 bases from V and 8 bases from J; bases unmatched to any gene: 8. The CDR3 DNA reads TGCGCCAGCAGCCTGGGACAGGTTGTAGACATTCAGTACTTC. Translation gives CASSLGQVVDIQYF.

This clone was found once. The chain's CDR3 is CASSLERTGPYEQYF. DNA for the CDR3: TGTGCCAGCAGCCTGGAAAGAACAGGGCCCTACGAGCAGTACTTC. This chain joins TRBV4-2 and TRBJ2-7; a weak D match, TRBD1 (6 bases). V shed 4 bases and J shed 2 bases, with 15 bases lying between them. CDR3 size: 15 residues. CDR1 is LGHNA and CDR2 is YNFKEQ in the germline V gene.

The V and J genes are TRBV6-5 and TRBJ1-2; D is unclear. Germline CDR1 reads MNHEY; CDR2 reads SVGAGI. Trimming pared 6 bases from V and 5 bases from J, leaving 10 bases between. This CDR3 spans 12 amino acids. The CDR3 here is CASRISGYGYTF. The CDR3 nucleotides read TGTGCCAGCAGGATTTCAGGATATGGCTACACCTTC.

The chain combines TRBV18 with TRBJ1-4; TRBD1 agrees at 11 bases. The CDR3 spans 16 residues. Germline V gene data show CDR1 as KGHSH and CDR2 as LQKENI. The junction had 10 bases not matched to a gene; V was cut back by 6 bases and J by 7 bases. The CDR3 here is CASSLLPGTGGEKLFF. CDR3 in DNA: TGTGCCAGCTCGCTACTTCCCGGGACAGGGGGTGAAAAACTGTTTTTT. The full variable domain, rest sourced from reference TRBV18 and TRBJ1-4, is NAGVMQNPRHLVRRRGQEARLRCSPMKGHSHVYWYRQLPEEGLKFMVYLQKENIIDESGMPKERFSAEFPKEGPSILRIQQVVRGDSAAYFCASSLLPGTGGEKLFFGSGTQLSVL.

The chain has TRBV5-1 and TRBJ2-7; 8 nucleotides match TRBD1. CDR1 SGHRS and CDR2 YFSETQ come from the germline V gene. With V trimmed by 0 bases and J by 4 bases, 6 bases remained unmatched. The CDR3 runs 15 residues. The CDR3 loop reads CASSLGWTGLYEQYF. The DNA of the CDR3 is TGCGCCAGCAGCTTGGGGTGGACAGGGCTTTACGAGCAGTACTTC.

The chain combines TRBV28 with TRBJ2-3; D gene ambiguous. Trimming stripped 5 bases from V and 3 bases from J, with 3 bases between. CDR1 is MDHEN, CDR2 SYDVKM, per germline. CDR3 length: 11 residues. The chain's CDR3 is CASSLTDTQYF. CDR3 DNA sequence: TGTGCCAGCAGTCTAACAGATACGCAGTATTTT.

The CDR3 nucleotides read TGTGCCAGCAGCTTAGCTGGCGGGGGAGCTCACTACAATGAGCAGTTCTTC. Encoded protein: CASSLAGGGAHYNEQFF. The V call is TRBV11-3, the J call TRBJ2-1; TRBD2 agrees at 7 bases. J was trimmed by 3 bases and V by 1 base; bases with no gene match: 9. Germline V gene data show CDR1 as SGHNT and CDR2 as YENEEA. The CDR3 runs to 17 residues.